This T cell receptor beta chain derives from a study of blood T cell repertoires in COVID-19. To note about this clone: The sample has other DNA sequences that encode this CDR3 too.

The CDR3 length is 12 residues. Germline V gives CDR1 LGHDT, CDR2 YNNKEL (reference sequence). V lost 4 bases to trimming and J lost 7 bases, with 8 bases between them. Measured with immunoSEQ multiplex PCR; TCRdb has only the in-frame clones, and not every one. The sample consists of some 200,000 clones, 92% of them appearing once. Sample: peripheral blood. The rearrangement links TRBV3-1 (or the pseudogene TRBV3-2) to TRBJ1-5, with D unclear. The source of this sequence is a man aged 25-45 years with acute or convalescent COVID-19. CDR3 DNA sequence: TGTGCCAGCAGCCGTCGGGGACAGCCCCAGCATTTT. Amino acid sequence: CASSRRGQPQHF.